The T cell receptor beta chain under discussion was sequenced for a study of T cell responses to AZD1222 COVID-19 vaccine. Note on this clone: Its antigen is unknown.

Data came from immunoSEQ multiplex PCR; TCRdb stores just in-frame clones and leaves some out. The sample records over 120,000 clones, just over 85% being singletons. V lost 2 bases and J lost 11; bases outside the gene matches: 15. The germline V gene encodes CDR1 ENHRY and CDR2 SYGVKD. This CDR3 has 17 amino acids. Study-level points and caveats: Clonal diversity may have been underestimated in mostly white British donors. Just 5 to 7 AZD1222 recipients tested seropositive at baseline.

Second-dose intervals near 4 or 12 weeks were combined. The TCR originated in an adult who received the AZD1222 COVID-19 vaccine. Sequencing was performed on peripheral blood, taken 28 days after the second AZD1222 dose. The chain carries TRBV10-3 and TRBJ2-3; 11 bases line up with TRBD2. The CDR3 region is CAISEGLAGGGHMGQYF. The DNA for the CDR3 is TGTGCCATCAGTGAGGGGTTAGCGGGAGGGGGCCATATGGGGCAGTATTTT.